The 26 T cell receptor beta chains in this list originate from one sample, sequenced in a study of CD8+CD57+ T cells in acquired aplastic anemia. Genomic DNA served as template for TCR beta VDJ and CDR3 profiling. TCRdb analysed the reads with MiXCR anew, one entry per CDR3 protein. The data show approximately 100,000 distinct CDR3 sequences, about 67% seen once. Patients chosen for sequencing had CD8+CD57+ cells that had expanded, as shown by flow cytometry. What was sequenced was sorted CD4+, CD8+, or CD8+CD57+ T cells (not recorded which) from PBMCs. The receptors stem from a human donor with aplastic anemia.

The rearrangement links TRBV7-2 to TRBJ1-6, with unresolved D. This CDR3 is built from 14 residues. Germline V gene data show CDR1 as SGHTA and CDR2 as FQGNSA. Trimming cost V 2 bases and J 10 bases, with 12 bases left between them. The CDR3 DNA is TGTGCCAGCAGCTTACTAGGGTATGGCTCACCCCTCCACTTT. This encodes CASSLLGYGSPLHF.

The chain is built from TRBV15 and TRBJ1-6, with 9 positions matching TRBD1. Per the germline V gene, CDR1 is LNHNV and CDR2 is YYDKDF (reference sequence). The CDR3 length is 17 residues. V shed 5 bases, J shed 8 bases, and the junction held 13 bases outside the gene matches. The CDR3 here is CATSEDPRDRVYSPLHF. DNA of the CDR3: TGTGCCACCAGCGAAGACCCTCGGGACAGGGTATATTCACCCCTCCACTTT.

On this clonotype itself: The junction and the germline gene differ at one end; a read error may be behind it. The CDR3 coding sequence is TGTGCCAGCAGCGTAGGCGATTGGGCCGCCGTTCGGGACTTT. Translation gives CASSVGDWAAVRDF. V usage is TRBV9 and J usage is TRBJ1-1, with D uncertain. CDR3 length equals 14 residues. CDR1 and CDR2 (germline): SGDLS, YYNGEE.

This chain connects TRBV29-1 to TRBJ2-3; D is ambiguous. This CDR3 region has 12 residues. CDR1 and CDR2 from the germline V gene are SQVTM and ANQGSEA. The V end was cut by 6 bases, the J end by 0 bases, with 7 bases between. CDR3 sequence (DNA): TGCAGCGTCGAAACCAGCACAGATACGCAGTATTTT. Its translation is CSVETSTDTQYF.

In its sample, this clonotype was seen a few times. The CDR3 loop is CATSSGTFYGYTF. CDR3 coding DNA: TGTGCCACCAGCAGTGGTACATTCTATGGCTACACCTTC. V usage is TRBV15 and J usage is TRBJ1-2; D remains ambiguous. CDR1 and CDR2 (germline): LNHNV, YYDKDF (reference sequence). V gave up 3 bases and J gave up 4 bases, with 9 bases separating them. The CDR3 runs 13 residues.

V and J are TRBV10-3 and TRBJ2-3; 13 nucleotides line up with TRBD2. V shed 2 bases and J 2 bases; nucleotides not matched to a gene: 1. This CDR3 has 16 amino acids. Per the germline V gene, CDR1 is ENHRY and CDR2 is SYGVKD. Written as DNA, the CDR3 is TGTGCCATCAGTGAGGGACTAGCGGGGGTCACAGATACGCAGTATTTT. Translation: CAISEGLAGVTDTQYF.

V gene TRBV20-1 combines with J gene TRBJ1-2, with a possible D match to TRBD1 (6 bases). Germline V CDR1 and CDR2: DFQATT, SNEGSKA (reference sequence). CDR3 length equals 16 residues. V shed 3 bases and J shed 4 bases, with 21 bases lying between them. The CDR3 coding sequence is TGCAGTGCTAGTCTACTGGACAGCGCTTCTCTCTATGGCTACACCTTC. Its translation: CSASLLDSASLYGYTF.

This clonotype was recorded a few times. This chain joins TRBV20-1 and TRBJ2-5, with TRBD1 identical over 9 bases. Germline assignment: CDR1 DFQATT and CDR2 SNEGSKA (reference sequence). With 5 bases clipped from V and 1 base from J, the junction kept 5 bases outside the gene matches. The CDR3 runs 14 residues. The CDR3 DNA follows: TGCAGTGCTGACACGACAGGGGGCCAAGAGACCCAGTACTTC. It yields the protein CSADTTGGQETQYF.

The genes are TRBV24-1 and TRBJ2-7; 8 bases align to TRBD1. The V gene end was trimmed by 4 bases and the J gene end by 1 base; junction bases not matched to a gene: 2. This CDR3 comprises 14 residues. In germline, CDR1 is KGHDR, CDR2 SFDVKD. DNA of the CDR3: TGTGCCACCAGTGAAACAGGGGGTTCCTACGAGCAGTACTTC. It codes for CATSETGGSYEQYF.

The chain couples TRBV2 to TRBJ1-6; a possible D gene is TRBD1 (6 bases). CDR3 length: 15 residues. Germline-derived CDR1 and CDR2 are SNHLY and FYNNEI. V was pared by 4 bases and J by 6 bases, with 13 bases between. CDR3 in amino acids: CASSGLQGSNSPLHF. The CDR3, as DNA: TGTGCCAGCAGTGGATTACAGGGTTCTAATTCACCCCTCCACTTT.

The rearrangement links TRBV2 to TRBJ2-7; no firm D call. Trimming took 8 bases from V and 2 from J, leaving 7 bases between them. Germline lookup yields CDR1 SNHLY and CDR2 FYNNEI. The CDR3 contains 11 residues. CDR3 sequence reads: CASGLAYEQYF. In nucleotides, the CDR3 is TGTGCCAGCGGTCTTGCCTACGAGCAGTACTTC.

The rearrangement uses TRBV20-1 and TRBJ1-2; TRBD1 might be the D (6 bases). V dropped 6 bases and J dropped 8 bases, with 10 bases sitting between them. The CDR3 is made up of 10 amino acids. Germline loops: CDR1 DFQATT, CDR2 SNEGSKA (reference sequence). Written as DNA, the CDR3 is TGCAGTGCCGGACAGCCCGGCTACACCTTC. Protein product: CSAGQPGYTF.

The chain combines TRBV25-1 with TRBJ2-1; 8 bases agree with TRBD2. J gave up 6 bases and V 7 bases, and 5 bases lay outside the gene matches. CDR1 MGHDK and CDR2 SYGVNS come from the germline V gene. The CDR3 loop spans 13 amino acids. DNA for the CDR3: TGTGCCAGCAAGGGACTAGGAGTCAATGAGCAGTTCTTC. This gives the protein CASKGLGVNEQFF.

The chain carries TRBV29-1 and TRBJ2-7; 11 bases fit TRBD2. Germline CDR1 reads SQVTM; CDR2 reads ANQGSEA. This CDR3 is 13 amino acids long. With 5 bases clipped from V and 4 bases from J, the junction kept 4 bases outside the gene matches. The CDR3 loop is CSVKASGGYEQYF. CDR3 DNA: TGCAGCGTTAAGGCTAGCGGGGGGTACGAGCAGTACTTC.

V usage is TRBV29-1 and J usage is TRBJ2-3; 11 bases are a match to TRBD1. Germline CDR1 SQVTM, CDR2 ANQGSEA. The CDR3 has 14 amino acids. Trimming cost V 3 bases and J 5 bases; bases outside gene matches: 4. The CDR3 DNA reads as TGCAGCGTTGAGGACAGGGGGCTGTTAGATACGCAGTATTTT. Residues: CSVEDRGLLDTQYF.

The gene calls are TRBV7-6 and TRBJ1-1; D is possibly TRBD1 (6 bases). Germline lookup yields CDR1 SGHVS and CDR2 FNYEAQ. Deletions cut 5 bases from V and 7 bases from J, with 20 bases between. The CDR3 sequence is 15 residues long. CDR3 in DNA: TGTGCCAGCAGCCAAGATCTGGAGGGGGACATTGAAGCTTTCTTT. Protein product: CASSQDLEGDIEAFF.

The gene calls are TRBV6-1 and TRBJ2-2; maybe TRBD1 (5 bases). From germline, CDR1 is MNHNS and CDR2 SASEGT. V lost 6 bases, J lost 6 bases, and 20 bases lay in between. CDR3 length: 16 amino acids. CDR3 amino acids: CASSQVDILGPGELFF. In DNA form, the CDR3 reads TGTGCCAGCAGCCAAGTGGACATCCTAGGCCCCGGGGAGCTGTTTTTT.

The chain has TRBV5-1 and TRBJ1-4, with D hard to call. Trimming shortened V by 6 bases and J by 8 bases, and 17 bases separated the two germline ends. Germline V gives CDR1 SGHRS, CDR2 YFSETQ. The length of the CDR3 is 14 residues. The CDR3 DNA is TGCGCCAGCACCCAATCTGGGTCTGAAGAAAAACTGTTTTTT. It codes for CASTQSGSEEKLFF.

The chain joins TRBV19 to TRBJ2-7, with D perhaps TRBD1 (5 bases). The CDR3 sequence is 17 residues long. The germline gives CDR1 LNHDA, CDR2 SQIVND (reference sequence). Trimming removed 4 bases at V and 2 bases at J, with 21 bases between. CDR3: CASSSGHVAGIAYEQYF. Here the CDR3 DNA reads TGTGCCAGTAGTAGCGGACACGTGGCAGGGATTGCCTACGAGCAGTACTTC.

This chain's CDR3 is CAISEGGHNSNQPQHF. The CDR3, as DNA: TGTGCCATCAGTGAGGGGGGACACAATAGCAATCAGCCCCAGCATTTT. The chain joins TRBV10-3 to TRBJ1-5; D may be TRBD1 (6 bases). The germline V and J ends were trimmed by 2 bases and 0 bases, with 11 bases remaining between them. The CDR3 spans 16 residues. Per the germline V gene, CDR1 is ENHRY and CDR2 is SYGVKD.

The V and J genes are TRBV7-9 and TRBJ2-2; TRBD1 is a possible D gene (6 bases). The CDR3 length is 15 residues. Deletions cut 1 base from V and 0 bases from J, with 6 bases between. In germline, CDR1 is SEHNR, CDR2 FQNEAQ (reference sequence). The CDR3: CASSLGQANTGELFF. As DNA, the CDR3 is TGTGCCAGCAGCTTAGGACAGGCGAACACCGGGGAGCTGTTTTTT.

This clonotype was counted at least ten times. The V and J genes are TRBV4-1 and TRBJ2-7; 7 bases are shared with TRBD1. Germline trimming cut 8 bases from V and 0 bases from J; bases unmatched to any gene: 16. From germline, CDR1 is MGHRA and CDR2 YSYEKL. This CDR3 region has 17 residues. This chain's CDR3 is CASSRGPGGTSSYEQYF. CDR3 sequence (DNA): TGCGCCAGCTCCCGCGGTCCAGGGGGAACTTCCTCCTACGAGCAGTACTTC.

The chain has TRBV20-1 and TRBJ1-6; a weak D match, TRBD1 (5 bases). Trimming cost V 6 bases and J 5 bases, with 14 bases left between them. Germline CDR1 is DFQATT and CDR2 is SNEGSKA (reference sequence). The length of the CDR3 is 14 residues. CDR3 bases: TGCAGTGCCGAAGGGACGGTCGATAATTCACCCCTCCACTTT. Amino acid sequence: CSAEGTVDNSPLHF.

This clonotype was found a few times. This chain connects TRBV20-1 to TRBJ1-5, with TRBD1 identical over 9 bases. Germline-derived CDR1 and CDR2 are DFQATT and SNEGSKA (reference sequence). The CDR3 is 18 residues long. After removal of 6 bases from V and 0 bases from J, the junction contained 15 bases not matched to a gene. The CDR3 coding sequence is TGCAGTGCCCCACTGGGGACAGGGACAACTTATAGCAATCAGCCCCAGCATTTT. Protein: CSAPLGTGTTYSNQPQHF.

This chain joins TRBV7-4 and TRBJ2-5; 9 bases are a match to TRBD1. Germline CDR1 is SGHVT and CDR2 is SQSDAQ. V shed 9 bases and J 7 bases; nucleotides not matched to a gene: 12. The CDR3 covers 14 residues. The CDR3 loop reads CASRPDRGGRTQYF. In nucleotides, the CDR3 is TGTGCCAGTAGACCGGACAGGGGCGGTCGGACCCAGTACTTC. The entire variable domain, with the rest obtained from reference TRBV7-4 and TRBJ2-5, is as follows: GAGVSQSPRYKVAKRGRDVALRCDSISGHVTLYWYRQTLGQGSEVLTYSQSDAQRDKSGRPSGRFSAERPERSVSTLKIQRTEQGDSAVYLCASRPDRGGRTQYFGPGTRLLVL.

The J gene is TRBJ1-5, the V gene TRBV10-3; D unresolved. V was cut by 5 bases and J by 2 bases, with 13 bases left in between. The CDR3 consists of 15 residues. Germline V lookup: CDR1 ENHRY, CDR2 SYGVKD. The CDR3 spells CAISPGGGGNQPQHF. CDR3 DNA sequence: TGTGCCATCAGTCCGGGAGGAGGCGGCAATCAGCCCCAGCATTTT.